A single T cell receptor beta chain is shown here with its context. The J segment lost 0 bases and the V segment lost 3 bases, leaving 5 bases of the junction unmatched. CDR3 length: 17 amino acids. The germline V gene encodes CDR1 SGDLS and CDR2 YYNGEE. The source of the sample is a study of tumor-infiltrating lymphocytes in localized non-small cell lung cancer. Data came from immunoSEQ multiplex PCR; TCRdb stores just in-frame clones and leaves some out. The sample comprises under 15,000 clones, around 80% of which are singletons, and 10% to 15% rests with the top ten. The source material was lung tumor tissue. The sequence was collected from a human donor with non-small cell lung cancer. The V call is TRBV9, the J call TRBJ2-3, with 12 bases that match TRBD2. This chain's CDR3 is CASSASSGGGSTDTQYF. In nucleotides, the CDR3 is TGTGCCAGCAGCGCGTCTAGCGGGGGGGGGAGCACAGATACGCAGTATTTT. Full variable domain (rest looked up from reference TRBV9 and TRBJ2-3): DSGVTQTPKHLITATGQRVTLRCSPRSGDLSVYWYQQSLDQGLQFLIQYYNGEERAKGNILERFSAQQFPDLHSELNLSSLELGDSALYFCASSASSGGGSTDTQYFGPGTRLTVL.